Listed below are T cell receptor beta chains from one sample, sequenced in a study of OX40 agonist ivuxolimab in advanced cancers. The method was immunoSEQ multiplex PCR; TCRdb's version includes in-frame clones alone and lacks a portion of them. The sample shows 60,000 to 85,000 clones, approximately 95% of them seen only once. Sample: CD4+ or CD8+ T cells sorted from blood, taken in a trial of the OX40 agonist ivuxolimab. The receptors were gathered from an adult with an advanced solid tumor such as melanoma, head and neck, liver or kidney cancer. Both conserved end residues are part of each CDR3. D genes are given only for firm matches. Rows may omit the clone size; those that give it use once, few, many or a size class.

clone size	V gene	J gene	CDR3 length	D gene	CDR3 protein	CDR3 DNA
-	TRBV27	TRBJ2-7	15	-	CASSFVKPHHYEQYF	TGTGCCAGCAGTTTCGTCAAACCCCATCACTACGAGCAGTACTTC
-	TRBV4-3	TRBJ2-7	14	-	CASSQKLWRNEQYF	TGCGCCAGCAGCCAGAAGTTGTGGCGGAACGAGCAGTACTTC
-	TRBV25-1	TRBJ2-1	16	-	CASSDPGLSSYNEQFF	TGTGCCAGCAGTGACCCCGGACTGAGCTCCTACAATGAGCAGTTCTTC
-	TRBV9	TRBJ2-5	15	TRBD2	CASSVEGSGGETQYF	TGTGCCAGCAGCGTAGAGGGGTCCGGGGGGGAGACCCAGTACTTC
-	TRBV30	TRBJ2-2	12	TRBD1	CAWTGGTGELFF	TGTGCCTGGACAGGGGGCACCGGGGAGCTGTTTTTT
-	TRBV28	TRBJ2-7	14	TRBD1	CASSLGQKAYEQYF	TGTGCCAGCAGTCTGGGACAGAAGGCCTACGAGCAGTACTTC
-	TRBV11-2	TRBJ2-1	16	TRBD2	CASSLAPSGTFAEQFF	TGTGCCAGCAGCTTAGCCCCTAGCGGGACCTTCGCTGAGCAGTTCTTC
-	TRBV7-3	TRBJ2-2	15	TRBD2	CASSSLAGNTGELFF	TGTGCCAGCAGCTCGCTAGCGGGGAACACCGGGGAGCTGTTTTTT
-	TRBV5-4	TRBJ1-2	18	TRBD1	CASSQPGPGTGKDYGYTF	TGTGCCAGCAGCCAGCCGGGACCCGGGACAGGGAAGGACTATGGCTACACCTTC
-	TRBV2	TRBJ2-7	13	-	CASSEEITYEQYF	TGTGCCAGCAGTGAAGAGATCACCTACGAGCAGTACTTC
-	TRBV5-1	TRBJ1-1	17	-	CASSLRGSFQGYTEAFF	TGCGCCAGCAGCTTGAGGGGGTCCTTTCAGGGTTACACTGAAGCTTTCTTT
-	TRBV4-1	TRBJ1-1	16	-	CASSLGRTATNTEAFF	TGCGCCAGCAGCCTAGGACGAACAGCGACGAACACTGAAGCTTTCTTT
-	TRBV5-6	TRBJ2-1	17	TRBD2	CASRHGPPGLGTHEQFF	TGTGCCAGCAGACACGGGCCACCGGGACTAGGAACCCATGAGCAGTTCTTC
-	TRBV7-9	TRBJ2-7	16	TRBD1	CASSFPPTGNPYEQYF	TGTGCCAGCAGCTTCCCTCCGACAGGGAACCCCTACGAGCAGTACTTC
few	TRBV2	TRBJ1-2	12	-	CATPGTGDGYTF	TGTGCCACCCCTGGGACGGGGGATGGCTACACCTTC
once	TRBV4-3	TRBJ2-7	16	-	CASSQDRSPRVNEQYF	TGCGCCAGCAGCCAAGATAGGTCGCCCAGGGTCAACGAGCAGTACTTC
once	TRBV11-2	TRBJ1-6	16	-	CASSLGGRSYNSPLHF	TGTGCCAGCAGCTTAGGAGGCAGGAGCTATAATTCACCCCTCCACTTT